The 7 T cell receptor beta chains given below trace back to one sample, sequenced in a study of T cells in Graves' hyperthyroidism and ophthalmopathy. The CDR3 regions of TCR beta were amplified from RNA transcripts. The study used the HTBI primer set for a first-round RT-PCR of the TCR CDR3. TCRdb reprocessed the multiplex PCR reads via MiXCR and lists one record per CDR3 protein. The table shows hundreds of thousands of distinct CDR3 sequences, with about a sixth occurring only once. The sample consisted of blood. The source of these receptors is a woman aged 18 to 35 with Graves' hyperthyroidism.

This clonotype has at least ten counts. CDR3 region: CASSPDRGGWTEAFF. The DNA of the CDR3 is TGTGCCAGCAGCCCGGACAGGGGAGGGTGGACTGAAGCTTTCTTT. J is TRBJ1-1 and V is TRBV3-1; 9 positions match TRBD1. This CDR3 contains 15 residues. Germline lookup yields CDR1 LGHDT and CDR2 YNNKEL (reference sequence). V lost 4 bases, J lost 5 bases, and 8 bases stayed unmatched.

This clonotype was picked up a small number of times. V usage is TRBV15 and J usage is TRBJ2-1; D unclear. The V end was cut by 0 bases, the J end by 0 bases, with 9 bases between. Per germline, CDR1 LNHNV and CDR2 YYDKDF (reference sequence). The CDR3 length is 16 residues. CDR3 amino acids: CATSRDLASSYNEQFF. CDR3 DNA sequence: TGTGCCACCAGCAGAGATCTTGCGAGCTCCTACAATGAGCAGTTCTTC.

In this sample, this clonotype turned up a few times. J is TRBJ2-2 and V is TRBV3-1, with 7 bases that match TRBD1. The CDR3 runs to 15 residues. The V gene's germline CDR1 is LGHDT and CDR2 YNNKEL (reference sequence). J gave up 6 bases and V 1 base, and 5 bases lay outside the gene matches. The CDR3 protein is CASSQGDRAPGELFF. CDR3 coding DNA: TGTGCCAGCAGCCAAGGAGACAGGGCCCCCGGGGAGCTGTTTTTT.

This clonotype was seen more than once but under ten times. The chain employs TRBV7-6 and TRBJ2-1, with 11 bases aligning to TRBD2. The V gene end was trimmed by 0 bases and the J gene end by 2 bases; junction bases not matched to a gene: 12. Germline V lookup: CDR1 SGHVS, CDR2 FNYEAQ. The CDR3 consists of 20 residues. The CDR3 reads CASSLALAGVISSTYNEQFF. The DNA of the CDR3 is TGTGCCAGCAGCTTAGCACTAGCGGGAGTAATAAGTTCCACCTACAATGAGCAGTTCTTC.

This clonotype was observed a few times. CDR3 sequence: CASSRNGQGGEQFF. The CDR3 DNA follows: TGTGCCAGCAGCCGGAACGGACAGGGGGGTGAGCAGTTCTTC. The chain carries TRBV3-1 and TRBJ2-1; 10 bases are shared with TRBD1. The germline V gene has CDR1 LGHDT and CDR2 YNNKEL (reference sequence). This CDR3 region has 14 residues. Trimming took 4 bases from V and 9 from J; bases not matched to a gene: 6.

Concerning this clonotype itself: The junction does not match germline at one end; this may be a read error. V gene TRBV5-6 combines with J gene TRBJ1-5; a weak D match, TRBD1 (5 bases). Germline CDR1 reads SGHDT; CDR2 reads YYEEEE. The CDR3 runs 18 residues. The CDR3 nucleotides are TGTGCCGGCAGCCTTGCCCGGGACTTCCCAATTAGCAATCAGCCCCAGCATTTT. It encodes CAGSLARDFPISNQPQHF.

In its sample, this clonotype was seen a few times. The rearrangement uses TRBV27 and TRBJ2-1; 8 bases are shared with TRBD2. Germline values: CDR1 MNHEY, CDR2 SMNVEV (reference sequence). This CDR3 is built from 15 residues. Trimming at V came to 7 bases and at J to 4 bases, leaving 9 bases not matched to a gene. DNA of the CDR3: TGTGCCAGCATCTATCCAGCGGGGGATTACAATGAGCAGTTCTTC. Translating it yields CASIYPAGDYNEQFF.